This T cell receptor (beta chain) was sequenced for a study of T cell responses to AZD1222 COVID-19 vaccine. The protocol was immunoSEQ multiplex PCR, while the TCRdb copy is restricted to in-frame clones and leaves out a portion. Of about 110,000 clones detected, around 90% appear once; the ten largest clones hold 5% to 5.5%. The length of the CDR3 is 14 residues. Germline values: CDR1 MNHEY, CDR2 SVGEGT. V was cut by 5 bases and J by 3 bases, with 13 bases left in between. This clone was observed once. The chain is built from TRBV6-2 or TRBV6-3 and TRBJ2-5; D perhaps matches TRBD2 (6 bases). The source is an adult in good health. The sequencing here drew on peripheral blood, taken on day 0 of AZD1222 vaccination. CDR3 bases: TGTGCCAGCAGTCCCCGGGGGACCGAAGAGACCCAGTACTTC. It translates to CASSPRGTEETQYF.